This T cell receptor (beta chain) was sequenced for a study of memory CD4+ T cells and cytomegalovirus serostatus. Study observations and caveats: The CMV-associated TCR signature appears largely within the CD4+ memory repertoire.

The sort gate was single viable CD3+CD4+CD8-CD45RO+ cells for memory CD4+ T cells. This clone has more than one count but fewer than ten. Its antigen remains unidentified. Original methodology: Out-of-frame sequences were removed, leaving 2,204,828 distinct TCRbeta sequences. The repertoire was sequenced with immunoSEQ multiplex PCR; TCRdb's copy has only in-frame clones and lacks some. Clonal size and the V and J genes are those of that table, whereas D and trimming came from the DNA. The sample carries some 44,000 clones, 76% recorded once. CDR3 length equals 14 residues. Trimming left V 10 bases short and J 3 bases short, with 16 bases between. Germline CDR1 reads LNHDA; CDR2 reads SQIVND (reference sequence).

Sequenced material: memory CD4+ T cells from blood. The TCR sequence derives from an adult in good health and CMV-seronegative. This sequence joins TRBV19 and TRBJ2-1, with D tentatively TRBD1 (6 bases). DNA of the CDR3: TGTGCCACCAAACGGGACACCCTCTACAATGAGCAGTTCTTC. Encoded protein: CATKRDTLYNEQFF.